This T cell receptor (beta chain) was identified during a study of cytomegalovirus exposure and HLA in healthy donors. General study points: First-cohort TCR clusters tended to co-occur in the roughly 130 validation repertoires, a later analysis found.

As for this clone: The antigen is unknown.

Trimming took off 6 bases at V and 2 bases at J, with 8 bases between the two ends. CDR1 and CDR2 (germline): MNHEY, SVGAGI. CDR3 length equals 13 residues. Profiling relied on immunoSEQ multiplex PCR, and the TCRdb table lists in-frame clones only, not all of them. Of under 250,000 clones listed, 70% to 90% are singletons. The chain links TRBV6-5 to TRBJ1-5; D uncertain. This TCR was sampled from a young woman in good health and CMV-seronegative. The sequenced sample was PBMCs. DNA for the CDR3: TGTGCCAGCAGCCTCACGGGCAATCAGCCCCAGCATTTT. Amino acid sequence: CASSLTGNQPQHF.